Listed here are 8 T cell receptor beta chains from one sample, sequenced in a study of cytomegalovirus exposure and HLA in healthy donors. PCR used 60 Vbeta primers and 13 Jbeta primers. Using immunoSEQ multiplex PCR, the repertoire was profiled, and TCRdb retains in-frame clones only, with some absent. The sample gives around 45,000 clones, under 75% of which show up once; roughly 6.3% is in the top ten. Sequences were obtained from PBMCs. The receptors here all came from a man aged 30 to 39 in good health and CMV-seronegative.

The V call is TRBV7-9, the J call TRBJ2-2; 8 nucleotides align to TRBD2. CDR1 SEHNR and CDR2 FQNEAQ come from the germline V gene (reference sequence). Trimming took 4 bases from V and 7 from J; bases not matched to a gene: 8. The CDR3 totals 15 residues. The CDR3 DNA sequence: TGTGCCAGCAGCTCAGGGACTAGGAGGAACGGGGAGCTGTTTTTT. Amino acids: CASSSGTRRNGELFF.

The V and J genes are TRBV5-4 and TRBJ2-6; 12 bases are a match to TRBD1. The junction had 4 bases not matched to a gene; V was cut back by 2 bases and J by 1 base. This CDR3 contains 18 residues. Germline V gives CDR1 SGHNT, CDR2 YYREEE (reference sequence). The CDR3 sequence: CASSFGGQGASGANVLTF. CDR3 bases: TGTGCCAGCAGCTTTGGGGGACAGGGGGCATCTGGGGCCAACGTCCTGACTTTC.

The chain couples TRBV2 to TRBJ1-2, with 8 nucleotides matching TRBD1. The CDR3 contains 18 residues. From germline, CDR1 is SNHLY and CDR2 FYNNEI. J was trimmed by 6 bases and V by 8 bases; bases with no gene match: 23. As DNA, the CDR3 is TGTGCCAGCTCCATGCTGGAGACAGGGGTCGGGGCGGTTAATGGCTACACCTTC. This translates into CASSMLETGVGAVNGYTF.

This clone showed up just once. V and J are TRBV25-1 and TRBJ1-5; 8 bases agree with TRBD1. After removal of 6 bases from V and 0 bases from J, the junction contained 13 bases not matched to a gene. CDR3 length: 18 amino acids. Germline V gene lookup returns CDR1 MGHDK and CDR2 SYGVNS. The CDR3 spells CASRTTTPRGHSNQPQHF. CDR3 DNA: TGTGCCAGCAGGACCACAACCCCCAGGGGGCATAGCAATCAGCCCCAGCATTTT.

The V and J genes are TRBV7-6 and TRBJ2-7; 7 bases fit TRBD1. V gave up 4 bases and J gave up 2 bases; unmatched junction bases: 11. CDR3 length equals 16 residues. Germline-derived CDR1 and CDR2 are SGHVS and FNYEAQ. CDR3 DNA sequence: TGTGCCAGCAGCTCAAACAGGGGACCAACTCCCTACGAGCAGTACTTC. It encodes CASSSNRGPTPYEQYF.

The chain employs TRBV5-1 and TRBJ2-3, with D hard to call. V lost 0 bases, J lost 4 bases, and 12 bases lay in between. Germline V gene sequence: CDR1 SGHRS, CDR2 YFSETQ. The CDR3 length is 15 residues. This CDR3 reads CASSLAAGRPDTQYF. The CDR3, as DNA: TGCGCCAGCAGCTTGGCGGCAGGCCGCCCAGATACGCAGTATTTT.

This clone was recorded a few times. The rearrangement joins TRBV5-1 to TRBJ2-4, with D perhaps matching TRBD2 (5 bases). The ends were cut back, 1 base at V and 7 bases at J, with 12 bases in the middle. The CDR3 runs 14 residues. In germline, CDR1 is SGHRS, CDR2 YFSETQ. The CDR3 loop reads CASSLRPRENIQYF. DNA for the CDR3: TGCGCCAGCAGCTTGCGCCCAAGGGAGAACATTCAGTACTTC. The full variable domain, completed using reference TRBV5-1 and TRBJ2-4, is KAGVTQTPRYLIKTRGQQVTLSCSPISGHRSVSWYQQTPGQGLQFLFEYFSETQRNKGNFPGRFSGRQFSNSRSEMNVSTLELGDSALYLCASSLRPRENIQYFGAGTRLSVL.

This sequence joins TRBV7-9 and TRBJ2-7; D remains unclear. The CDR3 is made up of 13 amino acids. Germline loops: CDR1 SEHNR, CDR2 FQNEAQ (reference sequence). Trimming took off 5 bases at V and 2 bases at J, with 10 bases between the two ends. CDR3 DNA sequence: TGTGCCAGCAGCCATGACTCCACCTACGAGCAGTACTTC. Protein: CASSHDSTYEQYF.